These 5 T cell receptor beta chains share one sample of origin, sequenced in a study of preoperative IRX-2 immunotherapy in early breast cancer. The treatment was: preoperative locoregional IRX-2 cytokine immunotherapy. The repertoire was sequenced with immunoSEQ multiplex PCR; TCRdb's copy has only in-frame clones and lacks some. The data contain tens of thousands of clones, about four fifths of them singletons. The material sequenced was lymph node tissue, taken after IRX-2 immunotherapy. The receptor set was obtained from a human donor with breast cancer.

The J gene is TRBJ2-7, the V gene TRBV6-8, with 10 bases lining up with TRBD1. V trimming: 6 bases; J trimming: 2 bases; junction bases outside the gene matches: 4. Germline loops: CDR1 MNHGY, CDR2 SAAAGT. The CDR3 sequence is 14 residues long. The CDR3 region is CASRRQGATYEQYF. In DNA, the CDR3 is TGTGCCAGCAGGCGACAGGGGGCAACCTACGAGCAGTACTTC.

This clone was counted a few times. V gene TRBV6-8 combines with J gene TRBJ1-2, with D perhaps matching TRBD1 (6 bases). The CDR3 covers 12 residues. Germline assignment: CDR1 MNHGY and CDR2 SAAAGT. The V end was cut by 7 bases, the J end by 8 bases, with 14 bases between. This chain's CDR3 is CASTLQGWGYTF. As DNA, the CDR3 is TGTGCCAGCACCTTACAGGGTTGGGGCTACACCTTC.

The rearrangement joins TRBV6-8 to TRBJ1-5; the D gene is possibly TRBD1 (6 bases). The CDR3 is 15 amino acids. The V gene lost 5 bases and the J gene lost 2 bases, with 13 bases spanning the gap. Germline CDR1 is MNHGY and CDR2 is SAAAGT. The CDR3 DNA is TGTGCCAGCAGTGATAAGGACAGCCGCAATCAGCCCCAGCATTTT. Residues: CASSDKDSRNQPQHF.

The genes are TRBV6-8 and TRBJ2-2; D unresolved. V was cut by 0 bases and J by 3 bases, with 8 bases left in between. The germline V gene encodes CDR1 MNHGY and CDR2 SAAAGT. This CDR3 has 15 residues. The CDR3 loop is CASSYSYRYTGELFF. The CDR3 region has the DNA TGTGCCAGCAGTTACTCGTACAGATACACCGGGGAGCTGTTTTTT.

J is TRBJ2-7 and V is TRBV11-3, with TRBD1 identical over 7 bases. Germline V gene lookup returns CDR1 SGHNT and CDR2 YENEEA. The J segment lost 2 bases and the V segment lost 4 bases, leaving 5 bases of the junction unmatched. CDR3 length: 14 amino acids. CDR3 in amino acids: CASSSTDRPYEQYF. For the CDR3, the DNA is TGTGCCAGCAGCTCGACGGACAGGCCCTACGAGCAGTACTTC.